The 27 T cell receptor beta chains below come from one sample, sequenced in a study of T cell repertoires in cytomegalovirus infection. Each CDR3 protein is one row after TCRdb ran MiXCR on the reads. The table lists under 150,000 distinct CDR3 sequences, 30% to 35% of them singletons, with more than 35% in the top ten. Their specific antigens are unknown. Specimen: CD8+ T cells from cultured PBMCs, collected from culture after CMV antigen stimulation. The receptors stem from a human donor in good health (CMV status not recorded). Some clones in this sample may be carry-over from other donors' samples.

The chain joins TRBV12-3 or TRBV12-4 to TRBJ2-2; D uncertain. V was pared by 3 bases and J by 3 bases, with 11 bases between. The CDR3 loop spans 15 amino acids. Written as DNA, the CDR3 is TGTGCCAGCAGTTTCCGGCAGACGCACACCGGGGAGCTGTTTTTT. This translates into CASSFRQTHTGELFF.

This clonotype was found a few times. The chain couples TRBV12-3 or TRBV12-4 to TRBJ1-5; D remains ambiguous. The length of the CDR3 is 14 residues. V was cut by 0 bases and J by 4 bases, with 7 bases left in between. CDR3 DNA: TGTGCCAGCAGTTTAGCCCGAGTGAATCAGCCCCAGCATTTT. The encoded protein is CASSLARVNQPQHF.

There are a few counts of this clonotype. The chain combines TRBV7-9 with TRBJ2-1; either TRBD1 or TRBD2 may fit D (5 bases each). V shed 7 bases and J shed 9 bases, with 7 bases lying between them. This CDR3 is 10 amino acids long. Per germline, CDR1 SEHNR and CDR2 FQNEAQ (reference sequence). DNA for the CDR3: TGTGCCAGCACAGGGACTGAGCAGTTCTTC. This codes for CASTGTEQFF.

This clonotype was recorded a few times. The chain combines TRBV23-1 with TRBJ2-6; 9 bases fit TRBD1. TRBV23-1 is reported as an ORF; its role is uncertain. CDR3 size: 19 residues. The trim removed 1 base at V and 2 bases at J, leaving 9 bases unmatched. This CDR3 is CASSQWRTGEVAGANVLTF. The CDR3 DNA sequence: TGCGCCAGCAGTCAATGGAGGACAGGGGAAGTTGCTGGGGCCAACGTCCTGACTTTC.

The rearrangement joins TRBV20-1 to TRBJ2-7, with D perhaps matching TRBD1 (6 bases). The CDR3 loop spans 16 amino acids. V was clipped by 0 bases and J by 2 bases, with 17 bases between them. CDR1 is DFQATT, CDR2 SNEGSKA, per germline (reference sequence). CDR3 in amino acids: CSARDTAVTGAYEQYF. The CDR3 DNA follows: TGCAGTGCTAGAGATACGGCGGTGACAGGCGCCTACGAGCAGTACTTC.

This chain joins TRBV19 and TRBJ1-1; 8 bases fit TRBD1. V lost 1 base to trimming and J lost 0 bases; unmatched junction nucleotides: 1. The CDR3 has 15 amino acids. The germline gives CDR1 LNHDA, CDR2 SQIVND (reference sequence). The CDR3 region is CASSIATGVNTEAFF. DNA of the CDR3: TGTGCCAGTAGTATAGCGACAGGGGTGAACACTGAAGCTTTCTTT. Full variable domain (missing parts from reference TRBV19 and TRBJ1-1): DGGITQSPKYLFRKEGQNVTLSCEQNLNHDAMYWYRQDPGQGLRLIYYSQIVNDFQKGDIAEGYSVSREKKESFPLTVTSAQKNPTAFYLCASSIATGVNTEAFFGQGTRLTVV.

This clonotype was observed at least ten times. The chain links TRBV12-3 or TRBV12-4 to TRBJ2-3; D uncertain. Between the trimmed V and J ends, which lost 5 bases and 14 bases, there was a span of 23 bases. The CDR3 extends over 14 amino acids. The CDR3: CASSPSDRVSPGYF. The CDR3 nucleotides read TGTGCCAGCAGTCCCTCGGATCGGGTTTCCCCCGGGTATTTT.

A few counts support this clonotype. The chain carries TRBV4-1 and TRBJ2-3; no definite D call. With 4 bases removed from V and 0 bases from J, the gap between germline ends came to 14 bases. This CDR3 spans 16 amino acids. Per germline, CDR1 MGHRA and CDR2 YSYEKL. The DNA for the CDR3 is TGCGCCAGCAGCCCCCGCCCGGCCATAAGCACAGATACGCAGTATTTT. It specifies CASSPRPAISTDTQYF.

This clonotype was observed a handful of times. Mismatch with germline at one junction end may stem from a read error. The rearrangement uses TRBV28 and TRBJ2-1, with D hard to call. This CDR3 is 14 amino acids long. Germline V gives CDR1 MDHEN, CDR2 SYDVKM. Here the CDR3 DNA reads TGTGCCAGCAGTTTATGGGGTTCAGCCAAGGAGCCGTTCTTC. The encoded protein is CASSLWGSAKEPFF.

The genes are TRBV7-6 and TRBJ1-1; D is possibly TRBD1 (5 bases). The CDR3 is 16 residues long. Germline V gene data show CDR1 as SGHVS and CDR2 as FNYEAQ. Trimming left V 5 bases short and J 7 bases short, with 23 bases between. CDR3 residues: CASSHPSRLGGIEAFF. The CDR3 DNA reads as TGTGCCAGCAGCCACCCCTCTCGATTGGGGGGAATTGAAGCTTTCTTT.

J is TRBJ2-5 and V is TRBV13; TRBD2 agrees at 12 bases. The germline CDR1 and CDR2 sequences are PRHDT and FYEKMQ (reference sequence). V shed 3 bases and J 5 bases; nucleotides not matched to a gene: 10. The CDR3 loop spans 17 amino acids. DNA of the CDR3: TGTGCCAGCAGCTTTCGGACTAGCGGGGAGTTACGGGAGACCCAGTACTTC. This translates into CASSFRTSGELRETQYF.

The V and J genes are TRBV4-1 and TRBJ1-2; unclear D gene. CDR1 and CDR2 from the germline V gene are MGHRA and YSYEKL. The CDR3 has 14 residues. The V end lost 4 bases, the J end lost 0 bases, and 9 bases lay between the germline ends. This CDR3 reads CASSPKLANYGYTF. CDR3 nucleotides: TGCGCCAGCAGCCCGAAGTTAGCTAACTATGGCTACACCTTC.

The gene calls are TRBV15 and TRBJ2-5, with 8 bases that match TRBD1. This CDR3 is 15 amino acids long. J lost 2 bases, V lost 5 bases, and 7 bases had no gene match. Germline loops: CDR1 LNHNV, CDR2 YYDKDF (reference sequence). CDR3 sequence (DNA): TGTGCCACCAGCGCTCGACAGGGGTTGCAAGAGACCCAGTACTTC. As protein: CATSARQGLQETQYF.

The sample holds a few counts of this clonotype. The chain employs TRBV29-1 and TRBJ1-1, with 9 positions matching TRBD1. This CDR3 has 13 residues. The V and J ends lost 6 bases and 7 bases, in that order; junction bases with no gene match: 9. Germline CDR1 reads SQVTM; CDR2 reads ANQGSEA. The CDR3 region has the DNA TGCAGCGTGGGTACCGGGACAGGGCGTGAAGCTTTCTTT. Protein: CSVGTGTGREAFF.

This clonotype was picked up a small number of times. The J gene is TRBJ2-7, the V gene TRBV5-1; 7 nucleotides line up with TRBD2. In germline, CDR1 is SGHRS, CDR2 YFSETQ. With V trimmed by 3 bases and J by 2 bases, 5 bases remained unmatched. This CDR3 is built from 14 residues. Here the CDR3 reads CASSYLGTTYEQYF. DNA of the CDR3: TGCGCCAGCAGCTATTTAGGGACTACCTACGAGCAGTACTTC. The full variable domain, completed using reference TRBV5-1 and TRBJ2-7, is KAGVTQTPRYLIKTRGQQVTLSCSPISGHRSVSWYQQTPGQGLQFLFEYFSETQRNKGNFPGRFSGRQFSNSRSEMNVSTLELGDSALYLCASSYLGTTYEQYFGPGTRLTVT.

In nucleotides, the CDR3 is TGTGCCAGCAGCCCCCCCAGGGGGCGGACAGATACGCAGTATTTT. This sequence encodes CASSPPRGRTDTQYF. The rearrangement joins TRBV7-9 to TRBJ2-3, with 8 bases aligning to TRBD1. Germline CDR1 SEHNR, CDR2 FQNEAQ (reference sequence). This CDR3 region has 15 residues. V was clipped by 5 bases and J by 3 bases; unmatched bases: 7. The full variable domain, with the rest looked up from reference TRBV7-9 and TRBJ2-3, is DTGVSQNPRHKITKRGQNVTFRCDPISEHNRLYWYRQTLGQGPEFLTYFQNEAQLEKSRLLSDRFSAERPKGSFSTLEIQRTEQGDSAMYLCASSPPRGRTDTQYFGPGTRLTVL.

The V and J genes are TRBV6-5 and TRBJ2-7; no firm D call. This CDR3 contains 13 residues. V lost 3 bases to trimming and J lost 5 bases, with 11 bases between them. Germline assignment: CDR1 MNHEY and CDR2 SVGAGI. The CDR3, as DNA: TGTGCCAGCAGTTATTCTGGAGTCCACGAGCAGTACTTC. Translation gives CASSYSGVHEQYF.

J is TRBJ2-7 and V is TRBV4-3; 9 bases fit TRBD1. Germline CDR1 is LGHNA and CDR2 is YSLEER. The CDR3 is 15 residues long. V shed 0 bases and J 4 bases; nucleotides not matched to a gene: 4. CDR3 nucleotides: TGCGCCAGCAGCCAAGAGGACAGGGGTGGTTACGAGCAGTACTTC. It codes for CASSQEDRGGYEQYF.

The rearrangement uses TRBV19 and TRBJ2-4; no clear D gene. Trimming removed 3 bases from V and 0 bases from J, with 9 bases in between. This CDR3 comprises 15 residues. Looked up from germline, CDR1 is LNHDA and CDR2 is SQIVND (reference sequence). The DNA of the CDR3 is TGTGCCAGTAGTATGGACCGATTAGCCAAAAACATTCAGTACTTC. It is translated as CASSMDRLAKNIQYF.

This clonotype has ten or more counts. The genes are TRBV7-2 and TRBJ2-7; D perhaps matches TRBD1 (6 bases). Trimming took off 5 bases at V and 0 bases at J, with 14 bases between the two ends. Germline CDR1 is SGHTA and CDR2 is FQGNSA. This CDR3 comprises 15 residues. CDR3 in amino acids: CASSATDRLSYEQYF. Here the CDR3 DNA reads TGTGCCAGCAGCGCTACGGACAGACTCTCCTACGAGCAGTACTTC.

This clonotype was found a few times. The chain couples TRBV7-8 to TRBJ2-7; 11 nucleotides agree with TRBD2. Germline CDR1 is SGHVS and CDR2 is FQNEAQ. The CDR3 consists of 15 residues. Trimming took 3 bases from V and 3 from J; bases not matched to a gene: 4. DNA for the CDR3: TGTGCCAGCAGCTTTAGCGGGGGGGCCTTCTACGAGCAGTACTTC. Encoded protein: CASSFSGGAFYEQYF.

The chain joins TRBV7-6 to TRBJ2-7; no definite D call. The germline V and J ends were trimmed by 0 bases and 2 bases, with 8 bases remaining between them. In germline, CDR1 is SGHVS, CDR2 FNYEAQ. The CDR3 runs to 14 residues. CDR3 sequence: CASSLAARAYEQYF. The CDR3 DNA follows: TGTGCCAGCAGCTTAGCGGCTCGGGCCTACGAGCAGTACTTC.

Of note for this clonotype: The junction shows a germline mismatch at one end, possibly a read error. The gene calls are TRBV7-6 and TRBJ2-3; TRBD2 aligns across 9 bases. The V gene's germline CDR1 is SGHVS and CDR2 FNYEAQ. The length of the CDR3 is 15 residues. CDR3 sequence: CASSLAGSTTNTHYF. The DNA of the CDR3 is TGTGCCAGCAGCCTAGCGGGGAGCACTACAAATACGCACTATTTT.

The V and J genes are TRBV12-3 or TRBV12-4 and TRBJ2-3; 8 bases are shared with TRBD2. The CDR3 length is 17 residues. The V gene end was trimmed by 6 bases and the J gene end by 3 bases; junction bases not matched to a gene: 14. CDR3 DNA: TGTGCCAGCAGCCAGCTCGCTGGAGCGGGGGCTACAGATACGCAGTATTTT. Translated: CASSQLAGAGATDTQYF.

The rearrangement links TRBV4-3 to TRBJ1-2, with TRBD1 matching over 7 bases. The CDR3 loop spans 18 amino acids. CDR1 and CDR2 from the germline V gene are LGHNA and YSLEER. V lost 0 bases and J lost 4; bases outside the gene matches: 14. CDR3: CASSQDPSRQGSIYGYTF. The CDR3 bases are TGCGCCAGCAGCCAAGACCCTAGCAGACAGGGAAGTATCTATGGCTACACCTTC.

As concerns this clonotype: This may stem from a read error, because a much larger clone lies one nucleotide away. The CDR3 sequence is CAISELEGPNLPQHF. The CDR3 nucleotides are TGTGCCATCAGTGAGTTGGAGGGCCCGAATCTGCCCCAGCATTTT. The chain is built from TRBV10-3 and TRBJ1-5; no clear D. The V gene's germline CDR1 is ENHRY and CDR2 SYGVKD. This CDR3 is built from 15 residues.

The chain combines TRBV6-6 with TRBJ2-3; D may be TRBD2 (6 bases). This CDR3 region has 16 residues. Germline V gene sequence: CDR1 MNHNY, CDR2 SVGAGI (reference sequence). Trimming pared 7 bases from V and 1 base from J, leaving 18 bases between. CDR3 DNA sequence: TGTGCCAGCACCGTAACCCCTGCTAGCGGCACAGATACGCAGTATTTT. Translating it yields CASTVTPASGTDTQYF.